This record concerns one TCR beta chain sequence. What this receptor recognizes is not known. Qualities for individual bases were not recorded, and no much larger clone is one base off. TCRbeta CDR3 regions were amplified from genomic DNA using the immunoSEQ Assay, a bias-controlled multiplex PCR. In the original analysis: The number of nucleated cells in each sample was estimated by amplification of reference gene primers within the assay. Sequence reads were collapsed and filtered to measure the absolute abundance of every unique TCRbeta CDR3 rearrangement. Productive Simpson clonality was computed per sample as the square root of Simpson's diversity index over productive rearrangements. TCRdb stores this immuneACCESS table with in-frame sequences only. Part of the clones is absent; in the studies checked, under half of the shortfall reflects unresolved V genes, and no reason is known for the rest. That table is the source of V, J and clone size, and D and trimming were worked out from the DNA. This sample is represented by about 320,000 clones; roughly 90% of them were singletons. The ten biggest clones cover under 6.5% of the sample.

As encoded in the germline V gene, CDR1 is SGHTA while CDR2 is FQGNSA. The trim is 5 bases for V and 3 bases for J, with a gap of 5 bases between the germline ends. Counted from cysteine to phenylalanine, this CDR3 has 12 amino acids. Only CDR3 DNA remains: 36 bases, in frame from the first base. The source of the sample is a study of blood T cell repertoires in COVID-19 (dated by TCRdb to 2018 to 2020). Some background on the complete study: The collaborator samples originated in the United States, Italy and Spain and spanned the acute and convalescent phases of COVID-19. A freely available public database, intended as a resource for researchers studying the immune response to SARS-CoV-2, is where the repertoires were released. Samples came from the ongoing ImmuneRACE study (first 160 participants) plus 1,254 subjects from 6 global collaborators. The dataset comprised deeply sampled blood TCRbeta repertoires from subjects exposed to, actively infected with, or recovered from COVID-19. Where available, HLA class I and class II types were obtained from metadata supplied by the sample provider rather than from assay-based typing. The material from the prospective study consisted of cDNA or gDNA derived from T cells, B-cell-depleted T cells, or PBMCs. Nearly every sample came with metadata listing a de-identified subject ID, COVID-19 status, age in years and sex.

Samples from volunteer blood donors who had recovered from COVID-19 were contributed by a second Seattle source. The collaborating institutions used their own protocols to collect whole blood in K2EDTA tubes. For TCRbeta analysis, collaborators shipped samples in one of three forms: frozen whole blood, isolated PBMCs, or DNA extracted from either of those sample types. On the study overall, not on this receptor specifically: Clinical and demographic metadata were provided uncurated, with the amount varying by source and participant.

The sequenced material came from peripheral blood. The origin of this receptor is a man between 18 and 29 years old who had recovered from COVID-19. The chain was built from TRBV7-2 and TRBJ2-1, with the identity of the D gene unclear. The DNA sequence is as follows: TGTGCCAGCAGCCTGAGCTACAATGAGCAGTTCTTC. It translates as CASSLSYNEQFF.